Presented here are 16 T cell receptor beta chains from one specimen sequenced in a study of T cell responses to AZD1222 COVID-19 vaccine (TCRdb year 2021). The library was generated by the immunoSEQ multiplex PCR assay. The immuneACCESS repertoire file appears here via TCRdb, limited to in-frame rearrangements. These files lack a portion of the clones; in checked studies, under half of the deficit traces to unresolved V genes, and the cause of the others is not known. The sample table contains nearly 90,000 clones; only one count was recorded for approximately 89% of them. Of the sample, around 5.5% is held by the ten largest clones. In light of the paper, this sample's time point label describes: about 28 days (+/-7) after the second vaccine dose. The sample consisted of peripheral blood, taken 28 days after the second AZD1222 dose. The receptors were sampled from an adult who received the AZD1222 COVID-19 vaccine.

The chain joins TRBV3-1 (or the pseudogene TRBV3-2) to TRBJ1-1; TRBD1 is a possible D gene (6 bases). The germline CDR1 and CDR2 sequences are LGHDT and YNNKEL (reference sequence). The V and J ends lost 7 bases and 0 bases respectively, with 9 bases between them. This CDR3 has 13 amino acids. CDR3 region: CASMQGLNTEAFF. The CDR3 DNA reads as TGTGCCAGCATGCAGGGGTTGAACACTGAAGCTTTCTTT.

J is TRBJ2-2 and V is TRBV28, with 7 bases that match TRBD1. The CDR3 is 16 residues long. Germline trimming cut 1 base from V and 3 bases from J; bases unmatched to any gene: 5. Germline CDR1 MDHEN, CDR2 SYDVKM. As DNA, the CDR3 is TGTGCCAGCAGTTTATTTGCGCAGGGGGACACCGGGGAGCTGTTTTTT. Its protein is CASSLFAQGDTGELFF. Complete variable domain (other parts from reference TRBV28 and TRBJ2-2): DVKVTQSSRYLVKRTGEKVFLECVQDMDHENMFWYRQDPGLGLRLIYFSYDVKMKEKGDIPEGYSVSREKKERFSLILESASTNQTSMYLCASSLFAQGDTGELFFGEGSRLTVL.

V is TRBV24-1 and J is TRBJ2-7, with D perhaps TRBD1 (6 bases). The length of the CDR3 is 13 residues. Germline V lookup: CDR1 KGHDR, CDR2 SFDVKD. Trimming stripped 1 base from V and 4 bases from J, with 7 bases between. The CDR3 nucleotides are TGTGCCACCAGTGATTTAACAGGGTACGAGCAGTACTTC. Its protein product is CATSDLTGYEQYF.

This chain connects TRBV18 to TRBJ1-5, with 8 bases aligning to TRBD1. The CDR3 is 15 residues long. V shed 3 bases and J 0 bases; nucleotides not matched to a gene: 1. The V gene's germline CDR1 is KGHSH and CDR2 LQKENI. CDR3 in amino acids: CASSPDRDSNQPQHF. The CDR3 bases are TGTGCCAGCTCACCGGACAGGGATAGCAATCAGCCCCAGCATTTT.

The sample holds one count of this clone. The rearrangement links TRBV7-8 to TRBJ2-2, with D unclear. The length of the CDR3 is 16 residues. Germline V gene sequence: CDR1 SGHVS, CDR2 FQNEAQ. V was cut by 6 bases and J by 4 bases, with 18 bases left in between. In DNA, the CDR3 is TGTGCCAGCAGACAGACGAATGACCCTATCACCGGGGAGCTGTTTTTT. Protein sequence: CASRQTNDPITGELFF. Together with reference TRBV7-8 and TRBJ2-2, the CDR3 gives the full variable domain: GAGVSQSPRYKVAKRGQDVALRCDPISGHVSLFWYQQALGQGPEFLTYFQNEAQLDKSGLPSDRFFAERPEGSVSTLKIQRTQQEDSAVYLCASRQTNDPITGELFFGEGSRLTVL.

This clone appeared a few times. The chain links TRBV4-1 to TRBJ1-5, with D maybe TRBD1 (6 bases). Trimming removed 0 bases from V and 0 bases from J, with 15 bases in between. This CDR3 contains 18 residues. Germline V gene lookup returns CDR1 MGHRA and CDR2 YSYEKL. The CDR3 nucleotides are TGCGCCAGCAGCCAAGAGTGGGGGGGGCTATATAGCAATCAGCCCCAGCATTTT. Its protein is CASSQEWGGLYSNQPQHF.

The V gene is TRBV30, the J gene TRBJ1-4; 9 nucleotides line up with TRBD1. The trim removed 4 bases at V and 0 bases at J, leaving 12 bases unmatched. Germline CDR1 reads GTSNPN; CDR2 reads SVGIG (reference sequence). CDR3 length: 18 amino acids. CDR3 bases: TGTGCCTGGACCGGACCCGGGACAGGGTTCCCAACTAATGAAAAACTGTTTTTT. This gives the protein CAWTGPGTGFPTNEKLFF.

The gene calls are TRBV18 and TRBJ2-7; TRBD1 might be the D (6 bases). Germline loops: CDR1 KGHSH, CDR2 LQKENI. V lost 5 bases and J 4 bases, leaving 24 bases between the germline ends. The CDR3 has 17 amino acids. The CDR3, as DNA: TGTGCCAGCTCAGGTAATGGCCGGGACACGGGTGGTTACGAGCAGTACTTC. It yields the protein CASSGNGRDTGGYEQYF.

V and J are TRBV7-3 and TRBJ2-3, with TRBD1 identical over 8 bases. The V gene end was trimmed by 2 bases and the J gene end by 4 bases; junction bases not matched to a gene: 8. Germline CDR1 SGHTA, CDR2 FQGTGA. CDR3 size: 16 residues. The CDR3 DNA sequence: TGTGCCAGCAGCTTACCAGGGACAGGCAAGCCAGATACGCAGTATTTT. Amino acid sequence: CASSLPGTGKPDTQYF. Combining the CDR3 with reference TRBV7-3 and TRBJ2-3 gives the whole variable domain GAGVSQTPSNKVTEKGKYVELRCDPISGHTALYWYRQSLGQGPEFLIYFQGTGAADDSGLPNDRFFAVRPEGSVSTLKIQRTERGDSAVYLCASSLPGTGKPDTQYFGPGTRLTVL.

The chain links TRBV5-1 to TRBJ1-1, with TRBD1 as a possible D gene (6 bases). The germline CDR1 and CDR2 sequences are SGHRS and YFSETQ. The CDR3 totals 15 residues. Trimming stripped 9 bases from V and 3 bases from J, with 21 bases between. The CDR3 nucleotides are TGCGCCACCATATTACAGGGACGAGGGGACACTGAAGCTTTCTTT. It codes for CATILQGRGDTEAFF.

The J gene is TRBJ2-3, the V gene TRBV7-6, with a tentative D call TRBD1 (6 bases). Germline V CDR1 and CDR2: SGHVS, FNYEAQ. Trimming left V 0 bases short and J 3 bases short, with 10 bases between. This CDR3 comprises 15 residues. Here the CDR3 DNA reads TGTGCCAGCAGCTTAGCAGGGACAACTACAGATACGCAGTATTTT. Its protein product is CASSLAGTTTDTQYF. Together with reference TRBV7-6 and TRBJ2-3, the CDR3 gives the full variable domain: GAGVSQSPRYKVTKRGQDVALRCDPISGHVSLYWYRQALGQGPEFLTYFNYEAQQDKSGLPNDRFSAERPEGSISTLTIQRTEQRDSAMYRCASSLAGTTTDTQYFGPGTRLTVL.

V is TRBV11-2 and J is TRBJ2-7, with TRBD2 matching over 7 bases. Germline V CDR1 and CDR2: SGHAT, FQNNGV. The CDR3 spans 14 residues. V shed 5 bases, J shed 5 bases, and the junction held 9 bases outside the gene matches. The CDR3 nucleotides are TGTGCCAGCAGCGACTGGGAGGGCAACCACGAGCAGTACTTC. Protein sequence: CASSDWEGNHEQYF.

The rearrangement uses TRBV5-8 and TRBJ1-1, with 9 bases that match TRBD1. The CDR3 length is 15 residues. V was clipped by 5 bases and J by 5 bases; unmatched bases: 10. Germline V gene sequence: CDR1 SGHTS, CDR2 YDEGEE. The CDR3 DNA is TGTGCCAGCAGAAGGACAGGGGAATTGGTAACTGAAGCTTTCTTT. Amino acids: CASRRTGELVTEAFF.

The chain employs TRBV6-1 and TRBJ1-1; a possible D gene is TRBD1 (6 bases). Trimming took 3 bases from V and 3 from J, leaving 14 bases between them. CDR1 is MNHNS and CDR2 is SASEGT in the germline V gene. This CDR3 comprises 15 residues. The CDR3 protein is CASSDGGLGDTEAFF. CDR3 nucleotide sequence: TGTGCCAGCAGTGACGGGGGCTTAGGGGACACTGAAGCTTTCTTT.

The rearrangement joins TRBV27 to TRBJ1-4; 7 nucleotides match TRBD1. The junction had 9 bases not matched to a gene; V was cut back by 10 bases and J by 1 base. In germline, CDR1 is MNHEY, CDR2 SMNVEV (reference sequence). This CDR3 spans 15 amino acids. The CDR3 protein is CATRRGGVTNEKLFF. As DNA, the CDR3 is TGTGCCACCCGCAGAGGGGGCGTAACTAATGAAAAACTGTTTTTT.

The rearrangement uses TRBV7-3 and TRBJ2-5; 7 bases align to TRBD1. J was trimmed by 0 bases and V by 5 bases; bases with no gene match: 6. The germline gives CDR1 SGHTA, CDR2 FQGTGA. CDR3 length: 15 residues. The CDR3 region has the DNA TGTGCCAGCAGCGATCTCGGGACAGACCAAGAGACCCAGTACTTC. Translating gives CASSDLGTDQETQYF.